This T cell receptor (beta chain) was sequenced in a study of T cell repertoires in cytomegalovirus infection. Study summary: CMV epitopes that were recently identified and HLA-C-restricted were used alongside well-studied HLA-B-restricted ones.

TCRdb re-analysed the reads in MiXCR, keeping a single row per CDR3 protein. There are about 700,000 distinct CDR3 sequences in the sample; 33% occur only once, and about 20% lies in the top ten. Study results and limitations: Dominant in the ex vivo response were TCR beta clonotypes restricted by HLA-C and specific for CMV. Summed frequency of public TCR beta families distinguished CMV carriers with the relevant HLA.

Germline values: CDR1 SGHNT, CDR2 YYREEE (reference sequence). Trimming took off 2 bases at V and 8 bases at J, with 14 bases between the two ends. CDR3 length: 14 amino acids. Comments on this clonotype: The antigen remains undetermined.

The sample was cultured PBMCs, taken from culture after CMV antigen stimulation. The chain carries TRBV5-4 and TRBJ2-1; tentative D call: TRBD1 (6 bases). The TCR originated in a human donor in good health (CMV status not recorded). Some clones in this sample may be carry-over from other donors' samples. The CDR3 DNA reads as TGTGCCAGCAGCTTCAAACAGGGTTTCGATGAGCAGTTCTTC. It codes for CASSFKQGFDEQFF.